This T cell receptor beta chain was found in a study of immune characteristics of hereditary and idiopathic chronic pancreatitis. Whole-study findings and limits: Hereditary versus idiopathic pancreatitis showed different Vbeta-Jbeta usage, including TRBV10, TRBV19, TRBV23, TRBV5. Higher disease severity scores went with more productive TCR rearrangements. Versus controls, both chronic pancreatitis groups showed increased diversity and reduced clonality.

Total pancreatectomy with islet autotransplantation was the source of the chronic pancreatitis pancreas tissue. Patients with known diabetes were not included. Here immunoSEQ multiplex PCR was the method, and the copy in TCRdb shows in-frame clones only, minus some. This table holds roughly 14,000 clones, less than 85% found once. By proportion, this clone is medium-sized. Its antigen is unidentified. Germline loops: CDR1 SGHAT, CDR2 FQDESV (reference sequence). The CDR3 has 14 residues. The V segment lost 1 base and the J segment 5 bases; nucleotides outside the gene matches: 5. The origin of this receptor is a human donor with chronic pancreatitis. The specimen sequenced was pancreas tissue with hereditary chronic pancreatitis. The V and J genes are TRBV11-1 and TRBJ2-7; TRBD1 aligns across 7 bases. Here the CDR3 reads CASSLEGAGDEQYF. The CDR3 DNA follows: TGTGCCAGCAGCTTAGAGGGGGCCGGCGACGAGCAGTACTTC.